The 30 T cell receptor beta chains below all came from one sample that was sequenced in a study of cytomegalovirus exposure and HLA in healthy donors. This PCR relied on a set of 60 Vbeta primers and 13 Jbeta primers. Sequencing was performed with immunoSEQ multiplex PCR; in TCRdb, only in-frame clones are kept and a portion is missing. The sample records around 130,000 clones, approximately 8.7% being singletons. The sequencing sample was made of PBMCs. The receptors were sampled from a man aged 40-49 years in good health and CMV-seronegative.

This clone was seen more than once but under ten times. The chain carries TRBV7-9 and TRBJ2-2; 9 bases align to TRBD2. The CDR3 runs 17 residues. V dropped 1 base and J dropped 3; count of bases not matched to a gene: 6. Germline CDR1 is SEHNR and CDR2 is FQNEAQ (reference sequence). The CDR3 sequence: CASSLGGGAADTGELFF. The CDR3 nucleotides read TGTGCCAGCAGCTTAGGCGGGGGGGCCGCGGACACCGGGGAGCTGTTTTTT.

This clone was seen more than once but under ten times. This chain connects TRBV5-4 to TRBJ1-6, with D perhaps TRBD1 (5 bases). CDR1 SGHNT and CDR2 YYREEE come from the germline V gene (reference sequence). The CDR3 has 14 residues. Trimming cost V 0 bases and J 7 bases, with 8 bases left between them. The CDR3 bases are TGTGCCAGCAGCTTGGTAGGGGTAAATTCACCCCTCCACTTT. It yields the protein CASSLVGVNSPLHF.

This clone was detected a few times. CDR3 loop: CASSLDRGTQYF. The CDR3 coding sequence is TGTGCCAGCAGCTTAGATCGAGGGACCCAGTACTTC. The chain couples TRBV11-3 to TRBJ2-5; no firm D call. The germline V and J ends were trimmed by 0 bases and 7 bases, with 6 bases remaining between them. The CDR3 totals 12 residues. Germline loops: CDR1 SGHNT, CDR2 YENEEA.

This clone was detected a few times. This chain joins TRBV6-1 and TRBJ1-2, with D unresolved. Trimming removed 2 bases from V and 7 bases from J, with 17 bases in between. This CDR3 has 15 residues. Per the germline V gene, CDR1 is MNHNS and CDR2 is SASEGT. In nucleotides, the CDR3 is TGTGCCAGCAGTGAATGGGTGACATCGACTATTGGCTACACCTTC. This sequence encodes CASSEWVTSTIGYTF.

The V and J genes are TRBV19 and TRBJ1-2; D is possibly TRBD1 (6 bases). V was cut by 6 bases and J by 4 bases, with 12 bases left in between. Per the germline V gene, CDR1 is LNHDA and CDR2 is SQIVND (reference sequence). This CDR3 has 13 amino acids. CDR3 bases: TGTGCCAGTAGACTATTGGGGGCCTATGGCTACACCTTC. Translation: CASRLLGAYGYTF.

The V call is TRBV27, the J call TRBJ1-2; 9 bases fit TRBD1. The CDR3 is 14 amino acids. After removal of 10 bases from V and 4 bases from J, the junction contained 10 bases not matched to a gene. Germline CDR1 MNHEY, CDR2 SMNVEV (reference sequence). As DNA, the CDR3 is TGTGCCACCACAACCCTGGACAGGGGCTATGGCTACACCTTC. This gives the protein CATTTLDRGYGYTF.

This chain connects TRBV6-1 to TRBJ2-7, with a tentative D call TRBD2 (5 bases). There are 14 residues in the CDR3. The V gene lost 4 bases and the J gene lost 3 bases, with 13 bases spanning the gap. Germline CDR1 reads MNHNS; CDR2 reads SASEGT. The CDR3 sequence is CASSASNTNYEQYF. In nucleotides, the CDR3 is TGTGCCAGCAGTGCTAGCAACACCAACTACGAGCAGTACTTC.

This chain links TRBV5-8 with TRBJ2-7, with D perhaps TRBD1 (6 bases). The V end lost 1 base, the J end lost 0 bases, and 11 bases lay between the germline ends. The CDR3 runs 15 residues. Germline CDR1 is SGHTS and CDR2 is YDEGEE. This chain's CDR3 is CASSLQRGNSYEQYF. The CDR3 nucleotides read TGTGCCAGCAGCTTGCAAAGGGGGAACTCCTACGAGCAGTACTTC.

This clone has ten or more counts. The CDR3 nucleotides are TGTGCCAGCAGCCCCAGGGGGGACACTGAAGCTTTCTTT. Its translation: CASSPRGDTEAFF. The chain combines TRBV6-1 with TRBJ1-1, with TRBD1 identical over 7 bases. The CDR3 runs to 13 residues. Looked up from germline, CDR1 is MNHNS and CDR2 is SASEGT. V trimming: 6 bases; J trimming: 3 bases; junction bases outside the gene matches: 4.

The CDR3 protein is CASSLVSGRYTF. The CDR3 DNA reads as TGTGCCAGCAGCTTAGTTTCGGGTCGCTACACCTTC. V is TRBV13 and J is TRBJ1-2; D gene uncertain. This CDR3 has 12 residues. Germline V gene sequence: CDR1 PRHDT, CDR2 FYEKMQ (reference sequence). Trimming took 1 base from V and 9 from J, leaving 9 bases between them.

The table lists this clone with a few counts. The chain recombines TRBV11-2 with TRBJ2-5; D gene ambiguous. The CDR3 loop spans 17 amino acids. V gave up 5 bases and J gave up 5 bases, with 24 bases separating them. Germline V gives CDR1 SGHAT, CDR2 FQNNGV. The CDR3 coding sequence is TGTGCCAGCAGCCAACCCGGAGTAAATCTTCGAGAGGAGACCCAGTACTTC. Residues: CASSQPGVNLREETQYF.

The chain is built from TRBV5-1 and TRBJ1-5; 9 bases match TRBD1. This CDR3 region has 14 residues. Trimming cost V 4 bases and J 7 bases; bases outside gene matches: 6. Germline V gives CDR1 SGHRS, CDR2 YFSETQ. CDR3 sequence (DNA): TGCGCCAGCAGCCTGACAGGGGGGCAACAGCCCCAGCATTTT. Amino acid sequence: CASSLTGGQQPQHF.

This clone turned up a few times. The genes are TRBV30 and TRBJ1-1, with unresolved D. Germline V gene lookup returns CDR1 GTSNPN and CDR2 SVGIG (reference sequence). With 5 bases removed from V and 5 bases from J, the gap between germline ends came to 21 bases. The CDR3 covers 15 residues. CDR3 region: CAWGRGRTVETEAFF. In DNA, the CDR3 is TGTGCCTGGGGGAGAGGGAGGACGGTGGAAACTGAAGCTTTCTTT.

The table lists this clone with a few counts. This chain joins TRBV9 and TRBJ2-2, with TRBD2 as a possible D gene (6 bases). CDR1 and CDR2 from the germline V gene are SGDLS and YYNGEE. The CDR3 consists of 15 residues. V lost 0 bases and J 6 bases, leaving 12 bases between the germline ends. DNA for the CDR3: TGTGCCAGCAGCGTAGGGCTAGCGTTGGCCGGGGAGCTGTTTTTT. It encodes CASSVGLALAGELFF.

The J gene is TRBJ2-7, the V gene TRBV27; D gene unclear. Germline lookup yields CDR1 MNHEY and CDR2 SMNVEV (reference sequence). V shed 4 bases and J shed 5 bases, with 9 bases lying between them. The CDR3 covers 12 residues. The CDR3 loop reads CASSSPRDEQYF. The CDR3 DNA is TGTGCCAGCAGTTCCCCCCGCGACGAGCAGTACTTC.

This clone was seen many times. The rearrangement links TRBV27 to TRBJ1-1, with D maybe TRBD1 (6 bases). Germline loops: CDR1 MNHEY, CDR2 SMNVEV (reference sequence). Trimming left V 6 bases short and J 6 bases short, with 17 bases between. The CDR3 totals 14 residues. The CDR3 protein is CASSGGKGGAEAFF. The CDR3 bases are TGTGCCAGCAGCGGAGGTAAGGGGGGGGCTGAAGCTTTCTTT.

V is TRBV4-1 and J is TRBJ2-2; TRBD2 aligns across 14 bases. With 8 bases clipped from V and 5 bases from J, the junction kept 4 bases outside the gene matches. The CDR3 contains 15 residues. Germline assignment: CDR1 MGHRA and CDR2 YSYEKL. The DNA of the CDR3 is TGCGCCAGCGAGACTAGCGGGGGGGAAACCGGGGAGCTGTTTTTT. Translating it yields CASETSGGETGELFF.

The chain combines TRBV7-2 with TRBJ2-7, with 7 bases identical to TRBD1. The J segment lost 1 base and the V segment lost 4 bases, leaving 7 bases of the junction unmatched. The germline gives CDR1 SGHTA, CDR2 FQGNSA. The CDR3 is made up of 15 amino acids. CDR3 DNA sequence: TGTGCCAGCAGCTACTCGGACAGGTCGTCCTACGAGCAGTACTTC. This translates into CASSYSDRSSYEQYF.

This clone has only a few counts. This chain's CDR3 is CASSVGSSGGALETQYF. Here the CDR3 DNA reads TGTGCCAGCAGCGTAGGGTCTAGCGGGGGGGCCTTAGAGACCCAGTACTTC. This chain connects TRBV9 to TRBJ2-5; 12 nucleotides align to TRBD2. This CDR3 contains 17 residues. The V and J ends lost 0 bases and 4 bases, in that order; junction bases with no gene match: 7. Per germline, CDR1 SGDLS and CDR2 YYNGEE. Variable domain in full (rest from reference TRBV9 and TRBJ2-5): DSGVTQTPKHLITATGQRVTLRCSPRSGDLSVYWYQQSLDQGLQFLIQYYNGEERAKGNILERFSAQQFPDLHSELNLSSLELGDSALYFCASSVGSSGGALETQYFGPGTRLLVL.

This clone was observed a handful of times. This chain links TRBV5-1 with TRBJ2-7, with D perhaps TRBD1 (5 bases). The CDR3 contains 13 residues. CDR1 is SGHRS, CDR2 YFSETQ, per germline. The V and J ends lost 0 bases and 3 bases respectively, with 7 bases between them. In nucleotides, the CDR3 is TGCGCCAGCAGCTTGGGACAGTACTACGAGCAGTACTTC. It is translated as CASSLGQYYEQYF.

The V gene is TRBV6-5, the J gene TRBJ2-1; TRBD2 matches at 9 bases. Germline V gives CDR1 MNHEY, CDR2 SVGAGI. The CDR3 spans 16 residues. V lost 4 bases, J lost 11 bases, and 15 bases stayed unmatched. The CDR3 sequence is CASSSNRRGGVFQQFF. In DNA, the CDR3 is TGTGCCAGCAGTTCCAACCGGCGCGGGGGGGTTTTTCAGCAGTTCTTC.

The rearrangement joins TRBV7-2 to TRBJ2-7, with TRBD1 matching 7 bases. The CDR3 runs to 16 residues. J was trimmed by 7 bases and V by 2 bases; bases with no gene match: 14. Germline CDR1 reads SGHTA; CDR2 reads FQGNSA. CDR3 sequence reads: CASSLMPTGYDGEQYF. The CDR3 nucleotides read TGTGCCAGCAGCTTAATGCCGACAGGGTACGATGGGGAGCAGTACTTC.

This clone occurred a few times. The chain has TRBV6-5 and TRBJ2-5; D is possibly TRBD2 (7 bases). V was clipped by 6 bases and J by 3 bases, with 11 bases between them. The CDR3 is made up of 13 amino acids. Germline CDR1 and CDR2: MNHEY and SVGAGI. CDR3 sequence: CASRGGGKETQYF. CDR3 DNA sequence: TGTGCCAGCAGGGGAGGGGGAAAAGAGACCCAGTACTTC.

The rearrangement uses TRBV19 and TRBJ2-3; D is perhaps TRBD1 (6 bases). V lost 5 bases and J 3 bases, leaving 21 bases between the germline ends. This CDR3 comprises 17 residues. Germline V gene data show CDR1 as LNHDA and CDR2 as SQIVND (reference sequence). The CDR3 DNA is TGTGCCAGTAGTGAATCGACAACATGGGGGCGGACAGATACGCAGTATTTT. It translates to CASSESTTWGRTDTQYF.

This chain uses TRBV4-3 with TRBJ2-1; no definite D call. Germline CDR1 is LGHNA and CDR2 is YSLEER. Between the trimmed V and J ends, which lost 0 bases and 0 bases, there was a span of 6 bases. The CDR3 is 15 residues long. The CDR3 DNA sequence: TGCGCCAGCAGCCAAGATCGGTACTCCTACAATGAGCAGTTCTTC. Translated, it gives CASSQDRYSYNEQFF.

This clone was counted only a few times. The rearrangement uses TRBV5-5 and TRBJ1-3; 11 positions match TRBD1. Germline V gene data show CDR1 as SGHKS and CDR2 as YYEKEE (reference sequence). V gave up 4 bases and J gave up 10 bases; unmatched junction bases: 4. This CDR3 contains 13 residues. CDR3: CASSPRDRGTIYF. The CDR3 nucleotides are TGTGCCAGCAGCCCCCGGGACAGGGGGACCATATATTTT.

In this sample, this clone turned up a few times. V is TRBV30 and J is TRBJ1-1, with unresolved D. Trimming took off 3 bases at V and 2 bases at J, with 13 bases between the two ends. The CDR3 consists of 14 residues. CDR1 and CDR2 (germline): GTSNPN, SVGIG (reference sequence). CDR3: CAWSYLTPNTEAFF. The CDR3 DNA is TGTGCCTGGAGCTACTTAACCCCTAACACTGAAGCTTTCTTT. Looking up the rest from reference TRBV30 and TRBJ1-1 gives the full variable domain: SQTIHQWPATLVQPVGSPLSLECTVEGTSNPNLYWYRQAAGRGLQLLFYSVGIGQISSEVPQNLSASRPQDRQFILSSKKLLLSDSGFYLCAWSYLTPNTEAFFGQGTRLTVV.

The V and J genes are TRBV7-8 and TRBJ2-3; D is uncertain. The CDR3 has 11 residues. Deletions cut 4 bases from V and 3 bases from J, with 2 bases between. The V gene's germline CDR1 is SGHVS and CDR2 FQNEAQ. DNA for the CDR3: TGTGCCAGCAGCTCTACAGATACGCAGTATTTT. Its translation is CASSSTDTQYF. Together with reference TRBV7-8 and TRBJ2-3, the CDR3 gives the full variable domain: GAGVSQSPRYKVAKRGQDVALRCDPISGHVSLFWYQQALGQGPEFLTYFQNEAQLDKSGLPSDRFFAERPEGSVSTLKIQRTQQEDSAVYLCASSSTDTQYFGPGTRLTVL.

The rearrangement uses TRBV4-1 and TRBJ2-5, with D maybe TRBD2 (5 bases). The CDR3 consists of 15 residues. CDR1 and CDR2 from the germline V gene are MGHRA and YSYEKL. Trimming pared 2 bases from V and 1 base from J, leaving 11 bases between. This chain's CDR3 is CASSQTDLLQETQYF. The CDR3 nucleotides are TGCGCCAGCAGCCAAACGGACTTGCTCCAAGAGACCCAGTACTTC.

This clone showed up just a few times. The rearrangement uses TRBV29-1 and TRBJ1-4; D is ambiguous. CDR3 length equals 12 residues. V gave up 4 bases and J gave up 12 bases, with 15 bases separating them. The germline V gene has CDR1 SQVTM and CDR2 ANQGSEA. The CDR3, as DNA: TGCAGCGTTGTGGGAAGCGAGGGCCAACTGTTTTTT. This gives the protein CSVVGSEGQLFF.